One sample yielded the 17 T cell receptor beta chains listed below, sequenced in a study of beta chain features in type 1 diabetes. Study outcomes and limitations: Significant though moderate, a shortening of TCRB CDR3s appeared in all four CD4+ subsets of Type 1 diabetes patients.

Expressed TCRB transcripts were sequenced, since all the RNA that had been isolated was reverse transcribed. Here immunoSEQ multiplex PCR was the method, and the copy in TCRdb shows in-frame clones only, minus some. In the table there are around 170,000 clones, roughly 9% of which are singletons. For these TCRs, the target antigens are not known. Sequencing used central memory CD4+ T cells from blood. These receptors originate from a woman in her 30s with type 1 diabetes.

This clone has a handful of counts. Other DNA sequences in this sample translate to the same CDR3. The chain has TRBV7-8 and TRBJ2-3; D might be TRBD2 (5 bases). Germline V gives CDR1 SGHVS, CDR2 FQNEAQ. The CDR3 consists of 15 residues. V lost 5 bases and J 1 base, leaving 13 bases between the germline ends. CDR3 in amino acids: CASSPRTGGTDTQYF. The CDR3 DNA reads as TGTGCCAGCAGCCCCCGCACCGGGGGCACAGATACGCAGTATTTT.

CDR3: CASSSTGVYEQYF. The CDR3 coding sequence is TGTGCCAGTAGTTCAACAGGGGTGTACGAGCAGTACTTC. The rearrangement joins TRBV19 to TRBJ2-7, with 7 bases aligning to TRBD1. J gave up 4 bases and V 5 bases, and 5 bases lay outside the gene matches. CDR1 is LNHDA and CDR2 is SQIVND in the germline V gene (reference sequence). The CDR3 consists of 13 residues.

The CDR3 region is CASSLVLAGVGDTQYF. CDR3 nucleotides: TGTGCCAGCAGTTTAGTTCTAGCGGGAGTTGGAGATACGCAGTATTTT. The rearrangement uses TRBV27 and TRBJ2-3; 10 bases agree with TRBD2. The CDR3 extends over 16 amino acids. V was pared by 2 bases and J by 5 bases, with 7 bases of the junction left unmatched. CDR1 is MNHEY, CDR2 SMNVEV, per germline (reference sequence).

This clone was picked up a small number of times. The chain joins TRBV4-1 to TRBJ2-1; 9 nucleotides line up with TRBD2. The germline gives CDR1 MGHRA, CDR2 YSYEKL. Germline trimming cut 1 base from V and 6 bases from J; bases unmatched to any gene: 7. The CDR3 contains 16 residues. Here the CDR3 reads CASSQVGASGINEQFF. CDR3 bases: TGCGCCAGCAGCCAAGTGGGGGCTAGCGGGATCAATGAGCAGTTCTTC.

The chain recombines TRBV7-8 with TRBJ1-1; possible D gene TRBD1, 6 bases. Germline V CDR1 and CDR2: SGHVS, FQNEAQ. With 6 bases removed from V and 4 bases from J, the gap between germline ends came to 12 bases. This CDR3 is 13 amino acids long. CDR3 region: CASSRIRGTEAFF. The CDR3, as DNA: TGTGCCAGCAGTCGTATCAGGGGCACTGAAGCTTTCTTT.

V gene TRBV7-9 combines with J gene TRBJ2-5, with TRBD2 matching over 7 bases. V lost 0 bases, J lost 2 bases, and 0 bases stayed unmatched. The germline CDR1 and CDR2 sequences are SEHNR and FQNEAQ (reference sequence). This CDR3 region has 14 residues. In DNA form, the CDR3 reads TGTGCCAGCAGCTTAGCGGGAGGGCAAGAGACCCAGTACTTC. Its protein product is CASSLAGGQETQYF.

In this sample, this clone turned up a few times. CDR3: CAWKEGLAGDTQYF. CDR3 nucleotides: TGTGCCTGGAAGGAGGGACTAGCGGGAGATACGCAGTATTTT. The V gene is TRBV30, the J gene TRBJ2-3, with 12 bases that match TRBD2. The germline gives CDR1 GTSNPN, CDR2 SVGIG (reference sequence). This CDR3 is 14 amino acids long. V shed 4 bases, J shed 5 bases, and the junction held 4 bases outside the gene matches.

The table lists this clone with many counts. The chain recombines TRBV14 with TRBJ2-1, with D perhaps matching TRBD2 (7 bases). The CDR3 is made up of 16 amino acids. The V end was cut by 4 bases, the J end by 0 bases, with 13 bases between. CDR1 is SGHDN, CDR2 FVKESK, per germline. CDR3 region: CASSLGGGYSYNEQFF. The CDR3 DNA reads TGTGCCAGCAGCCTAGGCGGGGGCTACTCCTACAATGAGCAGTTCTTC.

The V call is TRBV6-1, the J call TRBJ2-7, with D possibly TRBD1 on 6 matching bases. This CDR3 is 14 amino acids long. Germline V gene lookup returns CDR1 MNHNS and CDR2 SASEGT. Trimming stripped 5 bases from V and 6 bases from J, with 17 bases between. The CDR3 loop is CASSWDTTHFEQYF. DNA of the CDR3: TGTGCCAGCAGTTGGGACACCACTCACTTCGAGCAGTACTTC.

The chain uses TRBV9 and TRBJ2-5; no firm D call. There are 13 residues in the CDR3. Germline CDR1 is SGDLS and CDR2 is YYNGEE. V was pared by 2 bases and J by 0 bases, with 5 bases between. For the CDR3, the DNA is TGTGCCAGCAGCGTCAGGCACCAAGAGACCCAGTACTTC. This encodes CASSVRHQETQYF.

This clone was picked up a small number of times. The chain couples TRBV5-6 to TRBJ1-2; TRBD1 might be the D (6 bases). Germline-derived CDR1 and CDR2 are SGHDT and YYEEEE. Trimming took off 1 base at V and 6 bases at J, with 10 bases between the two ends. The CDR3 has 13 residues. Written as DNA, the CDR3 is TGTGCCAGCAGCTTGACACAGGGCGATGGCTACACCTTC. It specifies CASSLTQGDGYTF.

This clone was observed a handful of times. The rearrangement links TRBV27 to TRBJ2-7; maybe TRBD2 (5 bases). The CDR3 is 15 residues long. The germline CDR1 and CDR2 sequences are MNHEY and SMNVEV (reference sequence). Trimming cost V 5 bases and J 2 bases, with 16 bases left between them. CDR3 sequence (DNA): TGTGCCAGCAGTCCCTCTTCGGGGTCCACCTACGAGCAGTACTTC. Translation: CASSPSSGSTYEQYF.

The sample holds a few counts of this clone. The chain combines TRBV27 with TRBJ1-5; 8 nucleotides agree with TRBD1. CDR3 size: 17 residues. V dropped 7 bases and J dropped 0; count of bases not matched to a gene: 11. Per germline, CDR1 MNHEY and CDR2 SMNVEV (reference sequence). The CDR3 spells CASTQTGDRASNQPQHF. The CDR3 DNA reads TGTGCCAGCACTCAGACAGGGGACCGGGCTAGCAATCAGCCCCAGCATTTT.

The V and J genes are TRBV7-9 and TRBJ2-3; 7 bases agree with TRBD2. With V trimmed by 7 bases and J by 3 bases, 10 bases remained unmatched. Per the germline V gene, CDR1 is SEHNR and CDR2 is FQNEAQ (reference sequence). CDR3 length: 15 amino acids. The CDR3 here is CASNPGGRGTDTQYF. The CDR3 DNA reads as TGTGCCAGCAATCCGGGAGGACGGGGTACAGATACGCAGTATTTT.

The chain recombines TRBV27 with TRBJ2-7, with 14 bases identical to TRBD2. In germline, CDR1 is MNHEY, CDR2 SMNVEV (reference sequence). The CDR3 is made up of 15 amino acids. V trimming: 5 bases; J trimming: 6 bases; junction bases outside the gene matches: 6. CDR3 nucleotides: TGTGCCAGCAGTCCGGGGACTAGCGGGAGTGGCGAGCAGTACTTC. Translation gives CASSPGTSGSGEQYF.

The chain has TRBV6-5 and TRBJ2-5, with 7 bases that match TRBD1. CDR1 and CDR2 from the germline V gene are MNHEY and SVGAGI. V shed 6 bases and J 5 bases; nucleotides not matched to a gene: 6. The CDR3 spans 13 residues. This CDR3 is CASRRQGGETQYF. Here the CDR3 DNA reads TGTGCCAGCAGACGACAGGGCGGGGAGACCCAGTACTTC.

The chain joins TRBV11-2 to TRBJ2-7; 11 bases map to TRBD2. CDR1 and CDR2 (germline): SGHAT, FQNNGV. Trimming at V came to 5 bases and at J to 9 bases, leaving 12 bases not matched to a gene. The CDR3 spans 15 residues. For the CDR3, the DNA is TGTGCCAGCAGCCCCCGATTAGCGGGAGGGCCGGGGCAGTACTTC. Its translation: CASSPRLAGGPGQYF.